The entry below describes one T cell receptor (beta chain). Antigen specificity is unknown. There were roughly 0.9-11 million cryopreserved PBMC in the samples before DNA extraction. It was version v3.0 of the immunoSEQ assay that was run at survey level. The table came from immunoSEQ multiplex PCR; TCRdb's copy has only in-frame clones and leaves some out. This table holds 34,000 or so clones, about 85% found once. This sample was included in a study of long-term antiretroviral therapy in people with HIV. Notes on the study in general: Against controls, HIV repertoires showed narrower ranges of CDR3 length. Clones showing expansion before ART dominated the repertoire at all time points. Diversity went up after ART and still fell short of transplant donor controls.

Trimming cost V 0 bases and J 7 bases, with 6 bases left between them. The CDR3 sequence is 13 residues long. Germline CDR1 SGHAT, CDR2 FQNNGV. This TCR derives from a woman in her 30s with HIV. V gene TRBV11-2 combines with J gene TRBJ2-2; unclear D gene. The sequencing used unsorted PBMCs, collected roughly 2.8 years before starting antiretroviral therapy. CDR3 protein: CASSLEPGGELFF. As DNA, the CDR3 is TGTGCCAGCAGCTTAGAACCCGGCGGGGAGCTGTTTTTT. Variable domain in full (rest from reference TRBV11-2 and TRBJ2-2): EAGVAQSPRYKIIEKRQSVAFWCNPISGHATLYWYQQILGQGPKLLIQFQNNGVVDDSQLPKDRFSAERLKGVDSTLKIQPAKLEDSAVYLCASSLEPGGELFFGEGSRLTVL.